This record concerns one T cell receptor beta chain sequence. Some clones are missing from TCRdb's copy, which holds only in-frame ones; the method was immunoSEQ multiplex PCR. The table has about 110,000 clones, roughly 80% seen once. V was shortened by 3 bases and J by 5 bases, with 16 bases between the two germline ends. This CDR3 region has 15 residues. Germline lookup yields CDR1 MDHEN and CDR2 SYDVKM. The data originate from a study of control samples from healthy donors and cancer patients. The V and J genes are TRBV28 and TRBJ1-1; no firm D call. The sequence was obtained from a woman between 45 and 65 years old in good health. Input material: blood. Here the CDR3 reads CASSLDFRTGTEAFF. CDR3 DNA: TGTGCCAGCAGTTTGGATTTTCGTACGGGGACTGAAGCTTTCTTT. The full variable domain, rest sourced from reference TRBV28 and TRBJ1-1, is DVKVTQSSRYLVKRTGEKVFLECVQDMDHENMFWYRQDPGLGLRLIYFSYDVKMKEKGDIPEGYSVSREKKERFSLILESASTNQTSMYLCASSLDFRTGTEAFFGQGTRLTVV.